This T cell receptor beta chain was captured by sequencing in a study of vaccination effects on CD4 cells after COVID-19. Across the study: Following the second dose by a median of 72 days, the post-vaccine samples were obtained.

The germline V gene has CDR1 SGHNT and CDR2 YYREEE (reference sequence). V lost 3 bases and J 6 bases, leaving 16 bases between the germline ends. CDR3 size: 15 residues. Study results and caveats: Cross-reaction with common cold coronaviruses was seen in only 1 of 255 vaccine-induced clones from healthy vaccinees.

Expansion with viral peptide pools was applied to antigen-specific CD4+ T cells by the ViraFEST assay prior to sequencing. Researchers isolated CD4+ T cells once roughly ten days of culture had elapsed. Everyone in the study got two shots of either the BNT162b2 or mRNA-1273 vaccine. Cultivation was performed at more than 1.5 million PBMC per well with approximately 10 IU/ml IL-2 and 7.5 to 10 ug/ml peptides added. Each culture had half its medium swapped for IL-2 medium on days 3 and 7. About this clone: Its antigen is undetermined.

The repertoire was sequenced with immunoSEQ multiplex PCR; TCRdb's copy has only in-frame clones and lacks some. The sample shows under 30,000 clones, 65% to 75% of them seen only once. J is TRBJ2-1 and V is TRBV5-4; perhaps TRBD1 as D (5 bases). The sequenced sample was CD4+ T cells from PBMCs cultured with HCoV-OC43 spike peptides, obtained after COVID-19 vaccination. Subset indicated: HCoV-OC43 spike overlapping peptide pool stimulation. The TCR comes from a human donor who received a COVID-19 vaccine. The CDR3, as DNA: TGTGCCAGCAGCTCACAGGCCACGGCGAGCAATGAGCAGTTCTTC. Its translation: CASSSQATASNEQFF.